These 10 T cell receptor beta chains share one sample of origin, sequenced in a study of CD8 T cells in Susac syndrome. When the RNA was reverse transcribed, random hexamers were used with an input of about 0.45 to 1 ug. Each CDR3 protein gets one entry after TCRdb re-called the immunoSEQ multiplex PCR reads with MiXCR. The data show around 200,000 distinct CDR3 sequences, 85% to 95% seen once. The sample was CD4+ T cells from PBMCs. The origin of the receptors is a human donor in good health.

This chain links TRBV24-1 with TRBJ2-5, with 7 bases that match TRBD1. The CDR3 totals 15 residues. Looked up from germline, CDR1 is KGHDR and CDR2 is SFDVKD. V lost 4 bases and J lost 2; bases outside the gene matches: 6. The CDR3 coding sequence is TGTGCCACCAGTGAAGGGGGCGCGAGTCAAGAGACCCAGTACTTC. It yields the protein CATSEGGASQETQYF.

This clonotype was detected only once. The chain is built from TRBV30 and TRBJ2-6; D may match TRBD1 or TRBD2 (7 bases each). This CDR3 region has 19 residues. The germline CDR1 and CDR2 sequences are GTSNPN and SVGIG (reference sequence). V lost 0 bases to trimming and J lost 2 bases, with 20 bases between them. CDR3 residues: CAWSVYGGTALTGANVLTF. Written as DNA, the CDR3 is TGTGCCTGGAGTGTATACGGGGGGACAGCCTTAACTGGGGCCAACGTCCTGACTTTC.

V usage is TRBV29-1 and J usage is TRBJ2-1; 9 positions agree with TRBD1. The CDR3 runs to 10 residues. The trim removed 4 bases at V and 15 bases at J, leaving 4 bases unmatched. Germline CDR1 reads SQVTM; CDR2 reads ANQGSEA. DNA for the CDR3: TGCAGCGTTGGAGGGACAGGGTGGTTCTTC. It yields the protein CSVGGTGWFF.

This chain links TRBV15 with TRBJ2-5; 7 bases map to TRBD1. This CDR3 comprises 14 residues. From germline, CDR1 is LNHNV and CDR2 YYDKDF (reference sequence). Trimming took 5 bases from V and 3 from J; bases not matched to a gene: 6. The CDR3 loop is CATSGGDREETQYF. Here the CDR3 DNA reads TGTGCCACCAGCGGGGGCGACAGGGAAGAGACCCAGTACTTC.

This clonotype occurred once. The J gene is TRBJ2-1, the V gene TRBV25-1, with TRBD2 identical over 12 bases. Losses at the gene ends were 8 bases for V and 1 base for J; bases not matched to a gene: 12. Germline values: CDR1 MGHDK, CDR2 SYGVNS. The CDR3 is 18 residues long. The CDR3, as DNA: TGTGCCAGCGAATTAACTAGCGGGAGGTCAAAATCCTACAATGAGCAGTTCTTC. Amino acid sequence: CASELTSGRSKSYNEQFF.

The chain is built from TRBV29-1 and TRBJ2-3, with 11 nucleotides matching TRBD2. With V trimmed by 5 bases and J by 0 bases, 4 bases remained unmatched. Germline CDR1 and CDR2: SQVTM and ANQGSEA. The CDR3 length is 15 residues. The CDR3 bases are TGCAGCGTTTACAGGACTAGCGGGAGCACAGATACGCAGTATTTT. This codes for CSVYRTSGSTDTQYF.

V and J are TRBV4-1 and TRBJ1-5; D possibly corresponds to TRBD1 (5 bases). Deletions cut 0 bases from V and 7 bases from J, with 10 bases between. The CDR3 consists of 14 residues. Germline V CDR1 and CDR2: MGHRA, YSYEKL. The CDR3 loop reads CASSQDRDVQPQHF. DNA of the CDR3: TGCGCCAGCAGCCAAGATAGGGACGTCCAGCCCCAGCATTTT.

The rearrangement uses TRBV6-5 and TRBJ2-7; the D gene is possibly TRBD2 (5 bases). Germline V gene lookup returns CDR1 MNHEY and CDR2 SVGAGI. Trimming removed 0 bases from V and 11 bases from J, with 14 bases in between. The CDR3 has 13 amino acids. The CDR3 here is CASSYSRAPAEYF. The CDR3 DNA follows: TGTGCCAGCAGTTACTCGAGGGCACCGGCGGAGTACTTC.

The rearrangement uses TRBV7-2 and TRBJ2-7, with D perhaps matching TRBD2 (5 bases). There are 13 residues in the CDR3. V was cut by 0 bases and J by 3 bases, with 6 bases left in between. Germline assignment: CDR1 SGHTA and CDR2 FQGNSA. The CDR3 loop reads CASSLAEGYEQYV. The CDR3, as DNA: TGTGCCAGCAGCTTAGCCGAGGGCTACGAGCAGTACGTC.

This chain connects TRBV2 to TRBJ1-2; D might be TRBD1 (5 bases). The length of the CDR3 is 14 residues. Trimming left V 6 bases short and J 8 bases short, with 19 bases between. Germline CDR1 is SNHLY and CDR2 is FYNNEI. The CDR3 protein is CASRFDSPSGGYTF. CDR3 in DNA: TGTGCCAGCAGATTCGACAGCCCGAGTGGGGGCTACACCTTC.